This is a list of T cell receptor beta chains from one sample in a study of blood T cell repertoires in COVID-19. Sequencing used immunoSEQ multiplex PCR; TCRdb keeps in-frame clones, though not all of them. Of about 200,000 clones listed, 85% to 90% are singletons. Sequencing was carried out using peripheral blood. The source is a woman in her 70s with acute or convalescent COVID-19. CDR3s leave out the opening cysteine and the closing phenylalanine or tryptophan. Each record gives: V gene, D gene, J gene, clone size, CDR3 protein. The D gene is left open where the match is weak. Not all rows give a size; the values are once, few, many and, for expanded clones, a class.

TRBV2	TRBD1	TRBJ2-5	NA	ASSEREGGQGLTQY
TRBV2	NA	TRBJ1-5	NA	ASSEIQVNQPQH
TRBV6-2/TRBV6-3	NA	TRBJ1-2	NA	ASSYFDPTWPGNYGYT
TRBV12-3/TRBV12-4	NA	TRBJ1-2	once	ATMTDSYYGYT
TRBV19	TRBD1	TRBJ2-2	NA	ASFPGQGFANTGELF
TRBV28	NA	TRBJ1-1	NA	ASSLGGLRDTEAF
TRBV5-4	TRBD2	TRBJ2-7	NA	ASSLDGRVLEQY
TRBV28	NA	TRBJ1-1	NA	ASSSYRVPEAF
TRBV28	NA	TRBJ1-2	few	ASSWPLGGGHGYT
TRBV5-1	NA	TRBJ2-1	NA	ASSAGQTYNEQF
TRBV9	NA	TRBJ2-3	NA	ASSVFSADTQY
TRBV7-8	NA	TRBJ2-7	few	ASSSRRFSSYEQY
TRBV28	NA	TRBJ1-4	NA	ASSLYRVNEKLF
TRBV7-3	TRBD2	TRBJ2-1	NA	ASSLLAGTSYNEQF
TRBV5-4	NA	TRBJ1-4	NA	ASSSNTQGNEKLF
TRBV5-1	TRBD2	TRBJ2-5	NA	ASSPLAGVLQETQY
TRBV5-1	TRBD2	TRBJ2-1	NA	ASSPGTSGYNEQF
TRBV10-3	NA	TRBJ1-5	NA	AISALGQQGQPQH
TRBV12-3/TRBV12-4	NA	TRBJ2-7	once	ASSFEGTEQY
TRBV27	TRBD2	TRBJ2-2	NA	ASSLRSNPPGIGTSGSRGELF
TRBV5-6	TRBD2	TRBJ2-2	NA	ASSLGWRLAATGELF
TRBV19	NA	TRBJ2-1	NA	ASRPRPAGLSSYNEQF
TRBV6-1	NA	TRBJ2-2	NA	ASSELLPGENTGELF
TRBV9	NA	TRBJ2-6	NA	ASHGLRTGANVLT
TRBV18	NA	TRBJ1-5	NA	ASSPGRGNSNQPQH
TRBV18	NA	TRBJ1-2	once	ASSLTGKEGYT
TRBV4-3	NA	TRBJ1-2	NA	ASSQDEDPYGYT
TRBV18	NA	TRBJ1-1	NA	ASSPLPVGGNTEAF
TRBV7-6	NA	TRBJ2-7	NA	ASSLTGTYEQY
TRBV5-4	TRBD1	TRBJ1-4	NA	ASSPQLETGTGEKLF
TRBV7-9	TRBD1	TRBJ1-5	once	ASSRGTANQPQH